This TCR beta chain was retrieved from a study of blood T cell repertoires in COVID-19. Study as a whole: Nucleic acid was either cDNA or gDNA, and it came from T cells, B-cell-depleted T cells, or PBMCs.

This CDR3 has 17 amino acids. V was clipped by 3 bases and J by 3 bases, with 21 bases between them. CDR1 and CDR2 from the germline V gene are MNHNS and SASEGT. Profiled with immunoSEQ multiplex PCR; TCRdb holds only in-frame clones, not every one. The sample includes about 200,000 clones, 88% of them seen just once. The genes are TRBV6-1 and TRBJ2-7, with D unresolved. The origin of this receptor is a man in his forties with active or convalescent COVID-19. Specimen: peripheral blood. The CDR3 loop is CASSDTALFRQDYEQYF. The CDR3 DNA reads as TGTGCCAGCAGTGATACCGCCTTATTCCGGCAGGACTACGAGCAGTACTTC.